This T cell receptor (beta chain) was sequenced during a study of T cells in Graves' hyperthyroidism and ophthalmopathy. Findings of the study overall: Before onset, by a median of around 6.1 months, the model predicted ophthalmopathy. Most clonotypes expanded in thyroid above 0.001 were likewise present in blood.

For this clonotype: Its antigen is undetermined.

The CDR3 regions of TCR beta were amplified from RNA transcripts. Using the HTBI primer set, a first-round RT-PCR was run on the TCR CDR3. MiXCR was run by TCRdb on the multiplex PCR reads, yielding one entry per CDR3 protein. This sample has 750,000 to 900,000 distinct CDR3 sequences, with about two fifths found just once. Those patients with uncontrolled infection, other autoimmune disease, pregnancy or lactation were excluded. The V segment lost 5 bases and the J segment 5 bases; nucleotides outside the gene matches: 7. Germline V gene lookup returns CDR1 SGHAT and CDR2 FQNNGV. CDR3 size: 14 residues.

This TCR came from a man between 18 and 29 years old with Graves' hyperthyroidism. The V gene is TRBV11-2, the J gene TRBJ2-7; 9 bases fit TRBD1. Sequencing was carried out using blood. CDR3 in DNA: TGTGCCAGCAGCCAAACCGGGACAGGGCACGAGCAGTACTTC. Protein product: CASSQTGTGHEQYF.